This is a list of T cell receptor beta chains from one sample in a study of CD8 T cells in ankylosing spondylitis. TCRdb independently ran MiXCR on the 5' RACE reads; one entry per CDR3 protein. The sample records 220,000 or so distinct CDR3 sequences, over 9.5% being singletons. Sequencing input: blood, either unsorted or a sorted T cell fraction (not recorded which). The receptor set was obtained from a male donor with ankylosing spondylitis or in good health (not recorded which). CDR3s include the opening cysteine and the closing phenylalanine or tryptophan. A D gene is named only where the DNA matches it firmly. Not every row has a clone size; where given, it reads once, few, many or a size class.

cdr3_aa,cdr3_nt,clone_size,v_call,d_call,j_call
CASNLDRRGSTGELFF,TGCGCCAGCAACTTGGACCGCAGGGGAAGCACCGGGGAGCTGTTTTTT,-,TRBV5-1,-,TRBJ2-2
CASSQGNPGLDTQYF,TGTGCCAGCAGCCAAGGGAACCCAGGGTTGGATACGCAGTATTTT,many,TRBV3-1,-,TRBJ2-3
CASSIDVAVLYNEQFF,TGTGCCAGTAGTATAGATGTGGCGGTCCTTTACAATGAGCAGTTCTTC,-,TRBV19,-,TRBJ2-1
CASSRTGQPQHF,TGTGCCAGCAGCCGTACAGGGCAGCCCCAGCATTTT,many,TRBV3-1,-,TRBJ1-5
CASSLFWGTVGYTF,TGTGCCAGCAGCTTATTTTGGGGGACGGTTGGCTACACCTTC,-,TRBV7-6,-,TRBJ1-2
CASTSLTGDTEAFF,TGTGCCAGCACCTCCCTAACAGGGGACACTGAAGCTTTCTTT,few,TRBV12-3/TRBV12-4,TRBD1,TRBJ1-1
CASSLYPGVYEQYF,TGCGCCAGCAGCTTGTATCCAGGGGTCTACGAGCAGTACTTC,few,TRBV5-1,-,TRBJ2-7
CSARDSARGAVTGELFF,TGCAGTGCTAGAGATTCGGCCAGGGGGGCGGTCACCGGGGAGCTGTTTTTT,many,TRBV20-1,-,TRBJ2-2
CASSLPGTGDKKLFF,TGTGCCAGCAGTTTGCCCGGGACAGGTGATAAAAAACTGTTTTTT,many,TRBV12-3/TRBV12-4,TRBD1,TRBJ1-4
CSSPDRERGYTF,TGCAGTTCGCCGGACAGGGAGAGAGGCTACACCTTC,few,TRBV20-1,TRBD1,TRBJ1-2
CSAEIKRGTGSNEQFF,TGCAGTGCCGAGATAAAACGGGGGACAGGTTCCAATGAGCAGTTCTTC,many,TRBV20-1,TRBD1,TRBJ2-1
CASSPLRGSGEKLFF,TGTGCCAGCAGTCCCCTTCGGGGGTCGGGTGAAAAACTGTTTTTT,few,TRBV12-3/TRBV12-4,-,TRBJ1-4
CASSRLSSYNEQFF,TGCGCCAGCAGTAGACTATCCTCCTACAATGAGCAGTTCTTC,many,TRBV5-1,-,TRBJ2-1
CASSLASTGARGAYQETQYF,TGTGCCAGCAGTTTAGCTTCGACAGGGGCGAGGGGAGCCTACCAAGAGACCCAGTACTTC,few,TRBV12-3/TRBV12-4,TRBD1,TRBJ2-5
CASSETGDRRVDTQYF,TGTGCCAGCAGCGAAACAGGAGACCGGCGGGTAGATACGCAGTATTTT,few,TRBV7-3,-,TRBJ2-3
CASSLRDGFYGYTF,TGTGCCAGCAGCTTACGGGACGGATTCTATGGCTACACCTTC,many,TRBV11-1,-,TRBJ1-2
CASSLEGTSGGNEQFF,TGTGCCAGCAGCTTAGAAGGGACTAGCGGGGGTAATGAGCAGTTCTTC,many,TRBV7-2,TRBD2,TRBJ2-1
CASSRTGTGGFSGANVLTF,TGTGCCAGTAGCAGGACCGGGACAGGGGGTTTCTCTGGGGCCAACGTCCTGACTTTC,-,TRBV19,TRBD1,TRBJ2-6
CASSLTGSQDEQYF,TGTGCCAGCAGTTTGACAGGGTCCCAGGACGAGCAGTACTTC,many,TRBV7-9,TRBD1,TRBJ2-7
CASSLFRQGWDEQFF,TGTGCCAGCAGCTTATTCCGACAGGGGTGGGATGAGCAGTTCTTC,few,TRBV7-9,TRBD1,TRBJ2-1